Below are 7 T cell receptor beta chains sequenced from a single sample in a study of CD8+CD57+ T cells in acquired aplastic anemia. Flow cytometry had shown expanded CD8+CD57+ cells in the patients chosen for sequencing. For CDR3 and TCR beta VDJ profiling, genomic DNA was the template used. One entry per CDR3 protein results from TCRdb running MiXCR on the reads. The table records under 250,000 distinct CDR3 sequences, roughly two thirds of them present only once. Sequenced input: sorted CD4+, CD8+, or CD8+CD57+ T cells (not recorded which) from PBMCs. These TCRs come from a human donor with aplastic anemia.

The chain uses TRBV5-1 and TRBJ1-4, with D tentatively TRBD1 (5 bases). The CDR3 has 14 amino acids. V was clipped by 3 bases and J by 8 bases, with 14 bases between them. Germline lookup yields CDR1 SGHRS and CDR2 YFSETQ. CDR3 sequence (DNA): TGCGCCAGCAGCTCGGGACTAGCGGACGAAAAACTGTTTTTT. As protein: CASSSGLADEKLFF. The full variable domain, its missing parts supplied by reference TRBV5-1 and TRBJ1-4, is KAGVTQTPRYLIKTRGQQVTLSCSPISGHRSVSWYQQTPGQGLQFLFEYFSETQRNKGNFPGRFSGRQFSNSRSEMNVSTLELGDSALYLCASSSGLADEKLFFGSGTQLSVL.

The V gene is TRBV29-1, the J gene TRBJ1-2; 9 nucleotides align to TRBD1. The germline V gene has CDR1 SQVTM and CDR2 ANQGSEA. This CDR3 contains 11 residues. The V gene end was trimmed by 7 bases and the J gene end by 6 bases; junction bases not matched to a gene: 3. In DNA, the CDR3 is TGCAGCGCTGGGGACAGGGATGGCTACACCTTC. Its protein is CSAGDRDGYTF. Supplemented by reference TRBV29-1 and TRBJ1-2, the full variable domain reads SAVISQKPSRDICQRGTSLTIQCQVDSQVTMMFWYRQQPGQSLTLIATANQGSEATYESGFVIDKFPISRPNLTFSTLTVSNMSPEDSSIYLCSAGDRDGYTFGSGTRLTVV.

The genes are TRBV7-3 and TRBJ2-7; 8 nucleotides align to TRBD2. The V gene end was trimmed by 5 bases and the J gene end by 6 bases; junction bases not matched to a gene: 9. Germline V gene data show CDR1 as SGHTA and CDR2 as FQGTGA. This CDR3 contains 14 residues. CDR3 DNA: TGTGCCAGCAGCCCATTTGCTCGGGGGGGCGAGCAGTACTTC. Translated, it gives CASSPFARGGEQYF.

This clonotype was found once. This chain joins TRBV29-1 and TRBJ2-2; D is perhaps TRBD1 or TRBD2 (5 bases each). Per germline, CDR1 SQVTM and CDR2 ANQGSEA. V lost 1 base, J lost 3 bases, and 6 bases lay in between. The CDR3 runs to 13 residues. CDR3 nucleotides: TGCAGCGTTGAAGGGGGGTACACCGGGGAGCTGTTTTTT. Protein product: CSVEGGYTGELFF.

The chain employs TRBV7-9 and TRBJ2-1; TRBD2 matches at 12 bases. Trimming took 5 bases from V and 6 from J; bases not matched to a gene: 11. In germline, CDR1 is SEHNR, CDR2 FQNEAQ (reference sequence). The CDR3 extends over 17 amino acids. The CDR3 sequence is CASSPRLAGVVANEQFF. As DNA, the CDR3 is TGTGCCAGCAGCCCAAGACTAGCGGGAGTGGTAGCCAATGAGCAGTTCTTC.

This clonotype was counted only a few times. J is TRBJ1-1 and V is TRBV20-1; D is undetermined. V was pared by 6 bases and J by 1 base, with 6 bases between. The CDR3 runs to 11 residues. Germline V gives CDR1 DFQATT, CDR2 SNEGSKA (reference sequence). The CDR3 region has the DNA TGCAGTGCCACCTGGAACACTGAAGCTTTCTTT. It specifies CSATWNTEAFF.

This clonotype was counted once. This rearrangement joins TRBV10-3 to TRBJ2-3; 11 bases match TRBD2. The CDR3 spans 16 residues. The germline V gene encodes CDR1 ENHRY and CDR2 SYGVKD. With V trimmed by 5 bases and J by 5 bases, 9 bases remained unmatched. The CDR3: CAISSWSSGGIDTQYF. The CDR3 DNA is TGTGCCATCAGTAGTTGGTCTAGCGGGGGGATAGATACGCAGTATTTT.